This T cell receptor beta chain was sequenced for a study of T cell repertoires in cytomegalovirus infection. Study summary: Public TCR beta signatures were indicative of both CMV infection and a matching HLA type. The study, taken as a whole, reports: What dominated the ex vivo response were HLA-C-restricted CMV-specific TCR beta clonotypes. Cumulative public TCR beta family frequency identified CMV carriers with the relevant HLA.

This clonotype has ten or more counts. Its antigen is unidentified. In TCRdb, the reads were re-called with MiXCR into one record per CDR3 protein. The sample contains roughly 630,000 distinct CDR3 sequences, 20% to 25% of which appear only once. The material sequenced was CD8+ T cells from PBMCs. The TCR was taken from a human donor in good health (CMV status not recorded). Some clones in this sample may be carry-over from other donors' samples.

The chain's CDR3 is CASSSTSGETQYF. DNA for the CDR3: TGTGCCAGTAGTTCTACTAGTGGAGAGACCCAGTACTTC. V and J are TRBV19 and TRBJ2-5; a possible D gene is TRBD2 (5 bases). The CDR3 has 13 amino acids. Trimming removed 5 bases from V and 4 bases from J, with 11 bases in between. Germline CDR1 reads LNHDA; CDR2 reads SQIVND (reference sequence).